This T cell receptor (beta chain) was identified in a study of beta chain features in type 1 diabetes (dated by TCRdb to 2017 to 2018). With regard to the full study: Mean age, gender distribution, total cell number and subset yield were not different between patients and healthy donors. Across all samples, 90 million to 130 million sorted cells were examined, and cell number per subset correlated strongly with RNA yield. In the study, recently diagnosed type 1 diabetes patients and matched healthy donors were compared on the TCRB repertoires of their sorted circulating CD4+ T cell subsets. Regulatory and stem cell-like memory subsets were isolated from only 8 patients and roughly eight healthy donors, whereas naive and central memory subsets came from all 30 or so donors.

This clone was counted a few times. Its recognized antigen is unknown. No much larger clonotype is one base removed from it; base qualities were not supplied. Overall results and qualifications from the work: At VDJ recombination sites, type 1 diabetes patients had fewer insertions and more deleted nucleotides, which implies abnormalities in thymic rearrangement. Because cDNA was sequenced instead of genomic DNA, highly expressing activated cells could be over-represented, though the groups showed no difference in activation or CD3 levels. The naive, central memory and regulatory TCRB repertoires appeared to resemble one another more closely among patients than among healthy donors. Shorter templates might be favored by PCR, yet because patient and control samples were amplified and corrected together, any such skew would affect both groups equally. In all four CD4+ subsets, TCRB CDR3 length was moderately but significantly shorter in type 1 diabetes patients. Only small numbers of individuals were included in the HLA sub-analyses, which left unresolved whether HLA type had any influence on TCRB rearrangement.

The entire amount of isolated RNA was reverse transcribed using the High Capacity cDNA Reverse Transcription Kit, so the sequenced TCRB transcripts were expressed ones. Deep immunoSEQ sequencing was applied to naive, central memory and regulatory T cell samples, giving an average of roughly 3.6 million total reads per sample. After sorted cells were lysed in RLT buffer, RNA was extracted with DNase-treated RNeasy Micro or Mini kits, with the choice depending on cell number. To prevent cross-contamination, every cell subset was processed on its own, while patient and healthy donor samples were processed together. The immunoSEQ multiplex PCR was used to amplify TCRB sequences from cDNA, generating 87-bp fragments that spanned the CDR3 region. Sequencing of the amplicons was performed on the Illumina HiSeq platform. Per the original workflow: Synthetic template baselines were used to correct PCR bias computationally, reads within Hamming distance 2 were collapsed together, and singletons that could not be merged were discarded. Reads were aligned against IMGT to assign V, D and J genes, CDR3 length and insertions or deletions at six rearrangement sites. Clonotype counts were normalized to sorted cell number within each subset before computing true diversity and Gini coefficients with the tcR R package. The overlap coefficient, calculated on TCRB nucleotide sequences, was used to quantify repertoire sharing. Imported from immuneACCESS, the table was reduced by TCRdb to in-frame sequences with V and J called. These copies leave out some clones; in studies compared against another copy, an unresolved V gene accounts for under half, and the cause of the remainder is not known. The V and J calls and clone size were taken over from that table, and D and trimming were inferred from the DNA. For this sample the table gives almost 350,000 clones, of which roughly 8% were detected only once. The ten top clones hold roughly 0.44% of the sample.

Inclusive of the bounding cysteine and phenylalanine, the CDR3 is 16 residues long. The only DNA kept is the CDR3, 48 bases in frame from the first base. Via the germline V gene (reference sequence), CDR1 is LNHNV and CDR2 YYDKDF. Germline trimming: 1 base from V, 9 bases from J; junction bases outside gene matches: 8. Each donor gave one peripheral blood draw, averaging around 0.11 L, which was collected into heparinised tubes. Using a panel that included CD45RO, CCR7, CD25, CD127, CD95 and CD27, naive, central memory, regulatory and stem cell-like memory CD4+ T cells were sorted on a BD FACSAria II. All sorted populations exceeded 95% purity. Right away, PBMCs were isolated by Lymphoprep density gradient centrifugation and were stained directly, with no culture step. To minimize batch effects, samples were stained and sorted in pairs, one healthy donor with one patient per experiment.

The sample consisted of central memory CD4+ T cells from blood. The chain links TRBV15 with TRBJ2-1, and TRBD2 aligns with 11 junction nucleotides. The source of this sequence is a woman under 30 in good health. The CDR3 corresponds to CATSRGSGRARGEQFF. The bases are TGTGCCACCAGCAGAGGTAGCGGGAGGGCCCGGGGTGAGCAGTTCTTC.